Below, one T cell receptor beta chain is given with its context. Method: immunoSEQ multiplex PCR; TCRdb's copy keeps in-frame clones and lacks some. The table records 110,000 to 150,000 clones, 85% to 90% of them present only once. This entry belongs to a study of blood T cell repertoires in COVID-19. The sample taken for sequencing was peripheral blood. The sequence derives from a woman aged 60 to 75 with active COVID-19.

The CDR3 spells CASSQDGGRAKETQYF. The CDR3 bases are TGTGCCAGCAGCCAAGATGGGGGGAGGGCCAAAGAGACCCAGTACTTC. The V and J genes are TRBV3-1 (or the pseudogene TRBV3-2) and TRBJ2-5; 7 positions match TRBD2. The CDR3 runs to 16 residues. Germline V gene lookup returns CDR1 LGHDT and CDR2 YNNKEL (reference sequence). V shed 0 bases, J shed 3 bases, and the junction held 7 bases outside the gene matches.